This TCR beta chain stems from a study of CD8 T cells in ankylosing spondylitis. Trimming took 1 base from V and 4 from J, leaving 8 bases between them. The CDR3 covers 13 residues. Germline CDR1 reads SGHDN; CDR2 reads FVKESK. Study-wide results and caveats: Apparently characteristic of ankylosing spondylitis blood was a TCR beta motif (eight highly homologous variants). Reportedly, significant enrichment of disease-linked clones occurred in matched ankylosing spondylitis synovial fluid.

TCRdb re-called the 5' RACE reads through MiXCR, storing one row per CDR3 protein. The repertoire has approximately 500,000 distinct CDR3 sequences, roughly 13% of them found once; the top ten carry 6.8%. This clonotype has only a few counts. Its antigen remains unknown. The chain combines TRBV14 with TRBJ2-7; D call uncertain. The origin of this receptor is a male donor with ankylosing spondylitis. Sequencing was performed on blood, either unsorted or a sorted T cell fraction (not recorded which). CDR3 sequence (DNA): TGTGCCAGCAGCCAAGGGATCTTTTACGAGCAGTACGTC. This gives the protein CASSQGIFYEQYV.